In its sample, the clone carrying this T cell receptor (beta chain) was seen a few times. Trimming removed 0 bases from V and 3 bases from J, with 7 bases in between. Germline V lookup: CDR1 SGHRS, CDR2 YFSETQ. The CDR3 runs 15 residues. The data were taken from a study of blood T cell repertoires in COVID-19. Whole-study context: From the United States, Italy and Spain came samples of acute and convalescent COVID-19. From T cells, B-cell-depleted T cells, or PBMCs came the material, which was cDNA or gDNA.

Original data processing: It was from reference gene primer amplification that nucleated cell counts were estimated. TCRdb's table, derived via immunoSEQ multiplex PCR, lists solely in-frame clones and lacks some. The DNA was the basis for D and trimming; V, J and clone size are from that table. The sample includes roughly 150,000 clones, roughly 77% of them seen just once. The V and J genes are TRBV5-1 and TRBJ1-6; no clear D gene. Sequenced input: peripheral blood. The clonotype originates from a man in his 60s with acute or convalescent COVID-19. Written as DNA, the CDR3 is TGCGCCAGCAGCTTGGTGGGCAGCTATAATTCACCCCTCCACTTT. Translating gives CASSLVGSYNSPLHF.